The TCR beta chain under discussion was sequenced for a study of blood T cell repertoires in COVID-19. Study at large: COVID-19 samples, acute and convalescent, were from the United States, Italy and Spain. Nucleic acid was either cDNA or gDNA, and it came from T cells, B-cell-depleted T cells, or PBMCs.

The CDR3 length is 15 residues. The germline V gene encodes CDR1 LGHDT and CDR2 YNNKEL (reference sequence). Trimming took 3 bases from V and 6 from J, leaving 16 bases between them. In the original processing: Amplifying reference gene primers gave estimates of nucleated cell counts. The data were produced by immunoSEQ multiplex PCR, yet TCRdb's version contains in-frame clones alone and is incomplete. The DNA gave D and trimming, while V, J and clone size come from that table. The table shows tens of thousands of clones, with 75% to 90% occurring only once. This clone was counted once. V gene TRBV3-1 (or the pseudogene TRBV3-2) combines with J gene TRBJ2-3, with a weak D call TRBD2 (6 bases). The TCR was taken from a human donor in a cohort sampled during active COVID-19. The material sequenced was peripheral blood. This CDR3 reads CASSHGGAYSDTQYF. The CDR3 bases are TGTGCCAGCAGCCATGGCGGGGCCTACTCCGATACGCAGTATTTT.